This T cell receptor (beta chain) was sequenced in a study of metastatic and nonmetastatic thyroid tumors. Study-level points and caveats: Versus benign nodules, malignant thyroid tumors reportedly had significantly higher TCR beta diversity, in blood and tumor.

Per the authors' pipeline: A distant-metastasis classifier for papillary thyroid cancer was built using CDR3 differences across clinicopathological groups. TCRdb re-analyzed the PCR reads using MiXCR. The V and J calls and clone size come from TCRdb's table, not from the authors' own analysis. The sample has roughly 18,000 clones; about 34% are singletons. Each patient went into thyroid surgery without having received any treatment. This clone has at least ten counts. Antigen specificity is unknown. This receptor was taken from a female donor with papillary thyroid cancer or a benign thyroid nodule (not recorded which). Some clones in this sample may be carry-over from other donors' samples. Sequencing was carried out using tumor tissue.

Here the CDR3 reads CSASHYEQYF. DNA for the CDR3: TGCAGTGCTAGCCATTACGAGCAGTACTTC. V gene TRBV20-1 combines with J gene TRBJ2-7; no firm D call. The V end was cut by 3 bases, the J end by 4 bases, with 4 bases between. The germline CDR1 and CDR2 sequences are DFQATT and SNEGSKA (reference sequence). CDR3 length equals 10 residues.